Each of the 24 T cell receptor beta chains below was sequenced from the same sample in a study of blood T cell repertoires in COVID-19. Sequencing used immunoSEQ multiplex PCR; TCRdb keeps in-frame clones, though not all of them. The table includes around 300,000 clones, roughly 90% detected once. The specimen was PBMCs or T cells enriched from blood (not recorded which). Receptors originate from a woman in her twenties or thirties who had recovered from COVID-19.

The chain is built from TRBV7-2 and TRBJ2-7; perhaps TRBD2 as D (5 bases). The germline V gene has CDR1 SGHTA and CDR2 FQGNSA. V lost 2 bases to trimming and J lost 3 bases, with 14 bases between them. The CDR3 runs to 15 residues. CDR3 in amino acids: CASSLLLGAGYEQYF. The DNA for the CDR3 is TGTGCCAGCAGCTTATTACTAGGAGCAGGCTACGAGCAGTACTTC.

The chain links TRBV9 to TRBJ2-3; no reliable D call. The germline V gene has CDR1 SGDLS and CDR2 YYNGEE. V lost 2 bases and J lost 3, with 13 bases in between. This CDR3 has 15 amino acids. CDR3 protein: CASSVDISGTDTQYF. Here the CDR3 DNA reads TGTGCCAGCAGCGTGGATATCTCAGGTACAGATACGCAGTATTTT.

The rearrangement links TRBV15 to TRBJ2-1; TRBD2 matches at 11 bases. V shed 8 bases and J 6 bases; nucleotides not matched to a gene: 6. The CDR3 is 14 residues long. Germline CDR1 reads LNHNV; CDR2 reads YYDKDF (reference sequence). The CDR3 loop reads CATQLAGASNEQFF. The DNA of the CDR3 is TGTGCCACCCAACTAGCGGGAGCCTCCAATGAGCAGTTCTTC.

The rearrangement uses TRBV27 and TRBJ2-2; TRBD2 agrees at 13 bases. V gave up 3 bases and J gave up 5 bases; unmatched junction bases: 9. Per the germline V gene, CDR1 is MNHEY and CDR2 is SMNVEV (reference sequence). The CDR3 runs to 18 residues. The CDR3 region is CASSFRRTSGRETGELFF. CDR3 DNA sequence: TGTGCCAGCAGTTTCCGCCGGACTAGCGGGAGAGAGACCGGGGAGCTGTTTTTT.

The genes are TRBV3-1 (or the pseudogene TRBV3-2) and TRBJ2-7; TRBD2 might be the D (6 bases). This CDR3 spans 16 amino acids. V was shortened by 0 bases and J by 9 bases, with 21 bases between the two germline ends. Germline CDR1 is LGHDT and CDR2 is YNNKEL (reference sequence). The CDR3 sequence is CASSQDPFRPGGWQYF. The CDR3 DNA follows: TGTGCCAGCAGCCAAGATCCGTTCCGCCCTGGGGGGTGGCAGTACTTC.

This clone was detected once. J is TRBJ2-3 and V is TRBV7-6, with D perhaps TRBD1 (5 bases). The V end was cut by 3 bases, the J end by 1 base, with 11 bases between. CDR3 length equals 15 residues. Germline CDR1 reads SGHVS; CDR2 reads FNYEAQ. The CDR3 sequence: CASSLGPVGTDTQYF. The CDR3 coding sequence is TGTGCCAGCAGCTTGGGGCCGGTGGGCACAGATACGCAGTATTTT.

The genes are TRBV7-2 and TRBJ2-5, with TRBD2 identical over 10 bases. CDR3 length: 17 residues. CDR1 SGHTA and CDR2 FQGNSA come from the germline V gene. V lost 2 bases to trimming and J lost 0 bases; unmatched junction nucleotides: 6. The CDR3: CASSLISAGGYQETQYF. CDR3 nucleotides: TGTGCCAGCAGCTTAATCTCAGCGGGAGGGTACCAAGAGACCCAGTACTTC.

This chain joins TRBV16 and TRBJ2-3; D might be TRBD2 (6 bases). The germline V and J ends were trimmed by 4 bases and 4 bases, with 15 bases remaining between them. The CDR3 totals 15 residues. Germline-derived CDR1 and CDR2 are KGHSY and FQNENV. Written as DNA, the CDR3 is TGTGCCAGCAGCCCCCTAGCGCCGGGAGCAGATACGCAGTATTTT. This translates into CASSPLAPGADTQYF.

V usage is TRBV3-1 (or the pseudogene TRBV3-2) and J usage is TRBJ2-3; D may be TRBD2 (5 bases). This CDR3 is built from 14 residues. The V and J ends lost 1 base and 1 base respectively, with 6 bases between them. Germline V gene sequence: CDR1 LGHDT, CDR2 YNNKEL (reference sequence). CDR3 nucleotides: TGTGCCAGCAGCCAAGGGCGGGGCACAGATACGCAGTATTTT. Residues: CASSQGRGTDTQYF.

The chain combines TRBV7-9 with TRBJ2-5, with 9 bases identical to TRBD1. This CDR3 comprises 14 residues. V lost 5 bases to trimming and J lost 2 bases; unmatched junction nucleotides: 3. The germline CDR1 and CDR2 sequences are SEHNR and FQNEAQ (reference sequence). The CDR3 sequence: CASSVGQGQETQYF. For the CDR3, the DNA is TGTGCCAGCAGCGTGGGACAGGGTCAAGAGACCCAGTACTTC.

V and J are TRBV30 and TRBJ2-3; D is unclear. Germline V lookup: CDR1 GTSNPN, CDR2 SVGIG (reference sequence). With 0 bases removed from V and 4 bases from J, the gap between germline ends came to 11 bases. The CDR3 extends over 14 amino acids. The DNA of the CDR3 is TGTGCCTGGAGTGTAATGACTGTGTCAGATACGCAGTATTTT. It codes for CAWSVMTVSDTQYF.

There are a few counts of this clone. The V gene is TRBV6-2 or TRBV6-3, the J gene TRBJ1-1; D perhaps matches TRBD1 (5 bases). The CDR3 runs to 14 residues. Germline-derived CDR1 and CDR2 are MNHEY and SVGEGT. V lost 2 bases to trimming and J lost 4 bases, with 11 bases between them. The DNA of the CDR3 is TGTGCCAGCAGTTACAACGGGGGGACCACTGAAGCTTTCTTT. Its translation: CASSYNGGTTEAFF.

The rearrangement links TRBV5-6 to TRBJ2-2, with D maybe TRBD1 (6 bases). The CDR3 contains 16 residues. V was shortened by 2 bases and J by 0 bases, with 11 bases between the two germline ends. Germline lookup yields CDR1 SGHDT and CDR2 YYEEEE. CDR3: CASSFKYRANTGELFF. DNA of the CDR3: TGTGCCAGCAGCTTTAAGTACAGGGCGAACACCGGGGAGCTGTTTTTT.

This chain connects TRBV4-3 to TRBJ1-6; unclear D gene. The germline gives CDR1 LGHNA, CDR2 YSLEER. Trimming took off 1 base at V and 8 bases at J, with 18 bases between the two ends. This CDR3 region has 17 residues. For the CDR3, the DNA is TGCGCCAGCAGCCAAGGAGAACGGGGTATCGGTCATTCACCCCTCCACTTT. It encodes CASSQGERGIGHSPLHF.

The chain combines TRBV6-6 with TRBJ2-1, with 8 bases aligning to TRBD1. This CDR3 region has 14 residues. J gave up 6 bases and V 5 bases, and 6 bases lay outside the gene matches. Germline V gene sequence: CDR1 MNHNY, CDR2 SVGAGI (reference sequence). The CDR3 DNA reads as TGTGCCAGCAGTATGGACAGGGCGGCCAATGAGCAGTTCTTC. This sequence encodes CASSMDRAANEQFF.

The chain uses TRBV7-2 and TRBJ2-5; D unresolved. Trimming took 2 bases from V and 5 from J, leaving 15 bases between them. The CDR3 is 15 amino acids. Germline lookup yields CDR1 SGHTA and CDR2 FQGNSA. In nucleotides, the CDR3 is TGTGCCAGCAGCTTACCCCGCACCGAGAGGGAGACCCAGTACTTC. As protein: CASSLPRTERETQYF.

The chain joins TRBV2 to TRBJ2-7; TRBD2 agrees at 10 bases. The germline V gene has CDR1 SNHLY and CDR2 FYNNEI. The CDR3 loop spans 17 amino acids. The V and J ends lost 5 bases and 3 bases, in that order; junction bases with no gene match: 13. CDR3 coding DNA: TGTGCCAGCAGTACAATTCAGCTAGCGGGAGTTCTCTACGAGCAGTACTTC. Residues: CASSTIQLAGVLYEQYF.

The chain employs TRBV10-1 and TRBJ2-1; no reliable D call. V dropped 3 bases and J dropped 8 bases, with 8 bases sitting between them. The germline gives CDR1 WNHNN, CDR2 SYGVQD (reference sequence). CDR3 length: 12 amino acids. CDR3 region: CASSDGLDEQFF. As DNA, the CDR3 is TGCGCCAGCAGTGATGGCCTCGATGAGCAGTTCTTC.

Comment on this clone: Other DNA sequences from this sample encode an identical CDR3 as well. This chain links TRBV28 with TRBJ1-1, with 7 bases lining up with TRBD1. The CDR3 consists of 14 residues. V was clipped by 2 bases and J by 2 bases; unmatched bases: 2. Germline CDR1 MDHEN, CDR2 SYDVKM. CDR3 loop: CASSLGQANTEAFF. The CDR3 region has the DNA TGTGCCAGCAGTTTAGGACAGGCTAACACTGAAGCTTTCTTT. Filled out from reference TRBV28 and TRBJ1-1, the complete variable domain reads DVKVTQSSRYLVKRTGEKVFLECVQDMDHENMFWYRQDPGLGLRLIYFSYDVKMKEKGDIPEGYSVSREKKERFSLILESASTNQTSMYLCASSLGQANTEAFFGQGTRLTVV.

The chain has TRBV27 and TRBJ2-2; D is perhaps TRBD1 (7 bases). Per germline, CDR1 MNHEY and CDR2 SMNVEV (reference sequence). The V end was cut by 5 bases, the J end by 5 bases, with 18 bases between. This CDR3 spans 16 amino acids. CDR3 nucleotide sequence: TGTGCCAGCAGTCGTCGCGGAGGGGGCGATACCGGGGAGCTGTTTTTT. Encoded protein: CASSRRGGGDTGELFF.

The V gene is TRBV18, the J gene TRBJ2-7, with D perhaps TRBD1 (5 bases). This CDR3 is built from 14 residues. V was cut by 5 bases and J by 5 bases, with 16 bases left in between. Germline assignment: CDR1 KGHSH and CDR2 LQKENI. CDR3 loop: CASSIRTSGDEQYF. The CDR3 DNA sequence: TGTGCCAGCTCAATAAGGACATCCGGAGACGAGCAGTACTTC. Full variable domain (missing parts from reference TRBV18 and TRBJ2-7): NAGVMQNPRHLVRRRGQEARLRCSPMKGHSHVYWYRQLPEEGLKFMVYLQKENIIDESGMPKERFSAEFPKEGPSILRIQQVVRGDSAAYFCASSIRTSGDEQYFGPGTRLTVT.

J is TRBJ1-1 and V is TRBV11-2; D is uncertain. V lost 4 bases, J lost 3 bases, and 3 bases lay in between. This CDR3 region has 11 residues. The germline CDR1 and CDR2 sequences are SGHAT and FQNNGV. The CDR3 DNA sequence: TGTGCCAGCAGCTCAGACACTGAAGCTTTCTTT. Its protein product is CASSSDTEAFF.

The gene calls are TRBV11-3 and TRBJ2-1, with D perhaps TRBD2 (5 bases). The CDR3 contains 12 residues. Germline values: CDR1 SGHNT, CDR2 YENEEA. Trimming removed 3 bases from V and 9 bases from J, with 9 bases in between. CDR3 amino acids: CASSFPGSEQFF. As DNA, the CDR3 is TGTGCCAGCAGCTTTCCGGGGTCTGAGCAGTTCTTC.

The rearrangement uses TRBV3-1 (or the pseudogene TRBV3-2) and TRBJ2-1; TRBD2 agrees at 7 bases. The ends lost 0 bases at V and 7 bases at J; junction bases unmatched: 6. The CDR3 loop spans 15 amino acids. CDR1 and CDR2 (germline): LGHDT, YNNKEL (reference sequence). The CDR3 DNA is TGTGCCAGCAGCCAAGAGGTGACTAGCCGGAATGAGCAGTTCTTC. It encodes CASSQEVTSRNEQFF.